The present TCR beta chain was sequenced within a study of OX40 agonist ivuxolimab in advanced cancers. For the study at large: Ivuxolimab, which patients received intravenously every 2 weeks, was dosed at 0.01 to 10 mg/kg.

This table comes from immunoSEQ multiplex PCR, and its TCRdb copy is limited to in-frame clones, with some not included. The sample has about 42,000 clones, over 75% seen once. The receptor was isolated from an adult with an advanced solid tumor such as melanoma, head and neck, liver or kidney cancer. Sequenced material: CD4+ or CD8+ T cells sorted from blood, taken in a trial of the OX40 agonist ivuxolimab.

The CDR3 coding sequence is TGTGCCAGCAGTTTAGGTGGGCCTAGCAATCAGCCCCAGCATTTT. Translated: CASSLGGPSNQPQHF. The chain has TRBV28 and TRBJ1-5; D ambiguous. This CDR3 spans 15 amino acids. Germline V gives CDR1 MDHEN, CDR2 SYDVKM. V was trimmed by 2 bases and J by 0 bases, leaving 8 bases between them. Supplemented by reference TRBV28 and TRBJ1-5, the full variable domain reads DVKVTQSSRYLVKRTGEKVFLECVQDMDHENMFWYRQDPGLGLRLIYFSYDVKMKEKGDIPEGYSVSREKKERFSLILESASTNQTSMYLCASSLGGPSNQPQHFGDGTRLSIL.